This T cell receptor beta chain was identified in a study of blood T cell repertoires in COVID-19. TCRdb's copy holds only in-frame clones and misses some; the assay was immunoSEQ multiplex PCR. Altogether about 240,000 clones are present, more than 85% being singletons, with the ten largest covering 7.1%. With 3 bases removed from V and 8 bases from J, the gap between germline ends came to 7 bases. Germline V gene sequence: CDR1 LGHDT, CDR2 YNNKEL (reference sequence). This CDR3 spans 11 amino acids. The chain carries TRBV3-1 (or the pseudogene TRBV3-2) and TRBJ1-1; D unclear. Material for sequencing was peripheral blood. The sequence was collected from a woman between 65 and 79 years old with active or convalescent COVID-19. The CDR3 loop is CASSQESEAFF. DNA of the CDR3: TGTGCCAGCAGCCAGGAGTCCGAAGCTTTCTTT.